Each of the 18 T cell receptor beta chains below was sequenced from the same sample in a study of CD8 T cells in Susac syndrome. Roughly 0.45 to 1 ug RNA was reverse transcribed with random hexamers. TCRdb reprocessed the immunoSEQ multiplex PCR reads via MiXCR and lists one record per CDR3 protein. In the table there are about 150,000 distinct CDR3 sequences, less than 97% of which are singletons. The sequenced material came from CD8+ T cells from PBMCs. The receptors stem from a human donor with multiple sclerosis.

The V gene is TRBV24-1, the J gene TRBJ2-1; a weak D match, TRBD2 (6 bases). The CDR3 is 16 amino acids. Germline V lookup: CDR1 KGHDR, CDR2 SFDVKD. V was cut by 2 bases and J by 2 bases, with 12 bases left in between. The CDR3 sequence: CATSDSAGSTYNEQFF. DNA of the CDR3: TGTGCCACCAGTGATTCGGCGGGGAGCACCTACAATGAGCAGTTCTTC.

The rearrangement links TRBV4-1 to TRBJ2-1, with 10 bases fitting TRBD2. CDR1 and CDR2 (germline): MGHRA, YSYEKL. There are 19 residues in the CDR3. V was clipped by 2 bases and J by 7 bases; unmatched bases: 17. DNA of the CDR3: TGCGCCAGCAGCCAACCGACCGTACTAGCGGGGTCTTGGGGGAATGAGCAGTTCTTC. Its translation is CASSQPTVLAGSWGNEQFF.

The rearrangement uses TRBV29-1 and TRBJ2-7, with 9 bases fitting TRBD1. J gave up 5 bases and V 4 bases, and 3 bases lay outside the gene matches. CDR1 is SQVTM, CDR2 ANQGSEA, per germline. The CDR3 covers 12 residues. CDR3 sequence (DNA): TGCAGCGTTGGACAGGGGGGCAACGAGCAGTACTTC. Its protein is CSVGQGGNEQYF.

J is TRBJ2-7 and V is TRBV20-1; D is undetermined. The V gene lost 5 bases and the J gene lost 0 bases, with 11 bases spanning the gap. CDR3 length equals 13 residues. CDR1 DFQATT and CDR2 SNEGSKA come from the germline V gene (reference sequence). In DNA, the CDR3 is TGCAGTGCTTCCTCACAGAACTCCTACGAGCAGTACGTC. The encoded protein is CSASSQNSYEQYV.

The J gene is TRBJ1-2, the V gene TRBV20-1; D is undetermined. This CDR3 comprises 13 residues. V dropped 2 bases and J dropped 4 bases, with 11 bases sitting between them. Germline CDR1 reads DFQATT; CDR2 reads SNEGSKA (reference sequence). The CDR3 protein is CSARPPDSYGYTF. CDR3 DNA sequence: TGCAGTGCTAGACCCCCCGATAGCTATGGCTACACCTTC.

The CDR3 is CSAYPDGHTGELFF. DNA of the CDR3: TGCAGCGCCTATCCGGACGGTCACACCGGGGAGCTGTTTTTT. V and J are TRBV29-1 and TRBJ2-2; D call uncertain. V lost 7 bases, J lost 3 bases, and 15 bases lay in between. Looked up from germline, CDR1 is SQVTM and CDR2 is ANQGSEA. The CDR3 consists of 14 residues.

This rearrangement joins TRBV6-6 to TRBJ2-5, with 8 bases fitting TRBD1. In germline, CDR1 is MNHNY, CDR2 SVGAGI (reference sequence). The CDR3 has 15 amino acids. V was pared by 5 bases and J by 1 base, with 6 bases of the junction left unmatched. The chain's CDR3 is CASSTHRGIQETQYF. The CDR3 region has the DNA TGTGCCAGCAGTACCCACAGGGGGATCCAAGAGACCCAGTACTTC.

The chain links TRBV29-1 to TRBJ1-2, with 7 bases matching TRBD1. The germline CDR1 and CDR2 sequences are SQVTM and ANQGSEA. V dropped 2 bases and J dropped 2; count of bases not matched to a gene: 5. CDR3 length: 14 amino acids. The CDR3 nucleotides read TGCAGCGTTGAACGAACACAGGGGAACTATGGCTACACCTTC. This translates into CSVERTQGNYGYTF.

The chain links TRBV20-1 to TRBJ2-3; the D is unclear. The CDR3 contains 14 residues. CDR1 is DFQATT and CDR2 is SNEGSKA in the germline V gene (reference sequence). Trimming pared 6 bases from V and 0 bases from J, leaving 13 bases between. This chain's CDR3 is CSAPSLESTDTQYF. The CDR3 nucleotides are TGCAGTGCCCCGTCGCTGGAAAGCACAGATACGCAGTATTTT.

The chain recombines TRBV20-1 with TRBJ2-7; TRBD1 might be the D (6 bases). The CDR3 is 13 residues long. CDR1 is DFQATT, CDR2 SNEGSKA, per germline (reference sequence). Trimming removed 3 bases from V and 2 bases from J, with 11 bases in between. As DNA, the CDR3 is TGCAGTGCTAGGGACAGCCTCACCTACGAGCAGTACGTC. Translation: CSARDSLTYEQYV.

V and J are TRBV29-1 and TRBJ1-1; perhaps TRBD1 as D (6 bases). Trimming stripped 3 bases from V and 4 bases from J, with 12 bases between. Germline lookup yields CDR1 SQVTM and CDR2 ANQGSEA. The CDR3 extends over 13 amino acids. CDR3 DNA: TGCAGCGTTGAGACGGGGGGCAGCACTGAAGCTTTCTTT. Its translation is CSVETGGSTEAFF.

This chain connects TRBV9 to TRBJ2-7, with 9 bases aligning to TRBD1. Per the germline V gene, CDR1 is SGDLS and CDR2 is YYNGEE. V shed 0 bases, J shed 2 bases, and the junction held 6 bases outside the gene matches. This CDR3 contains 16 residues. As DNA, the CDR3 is TGTGCCAGCAGCGTAGGCGTGGGACAGGGAACCTACGAGCAGTACTTC. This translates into CASSVGVGQGTYEQYF. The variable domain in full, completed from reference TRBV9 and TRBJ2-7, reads DSGVTQTPKHLITATGQRVTLRCSPRSGDLSVYWYQQSLDQGLQFLIQYYNGEERAKGNILERFSAQQFPDLHSELNLSSLELGDSALYFCASSVGVGQGTYEQYFGPGTRLTVT.

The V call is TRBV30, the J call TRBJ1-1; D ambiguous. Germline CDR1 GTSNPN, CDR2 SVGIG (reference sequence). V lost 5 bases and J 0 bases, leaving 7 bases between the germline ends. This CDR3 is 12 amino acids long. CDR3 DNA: TGTGCCTGGCAATTCATGAACACTGAAGCTTTCTTT. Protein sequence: CAWQFMNTEAFF.

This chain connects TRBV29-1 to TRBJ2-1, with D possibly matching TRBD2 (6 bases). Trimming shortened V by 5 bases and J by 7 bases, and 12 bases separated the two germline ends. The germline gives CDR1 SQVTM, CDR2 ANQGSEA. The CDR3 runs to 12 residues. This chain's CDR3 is CSVTARGNEQFF. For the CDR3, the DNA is TGCAGCGTTACCGCCCGGGGGAATGAGCAGTTCTTC.

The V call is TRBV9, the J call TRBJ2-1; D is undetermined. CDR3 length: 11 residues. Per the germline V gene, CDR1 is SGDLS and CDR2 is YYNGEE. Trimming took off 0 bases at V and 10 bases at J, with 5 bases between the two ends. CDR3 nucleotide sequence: TGTGCCAGCAGCGTAGCCTGGGAGCAGTTCTTC. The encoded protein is CASSVAWEQFF.

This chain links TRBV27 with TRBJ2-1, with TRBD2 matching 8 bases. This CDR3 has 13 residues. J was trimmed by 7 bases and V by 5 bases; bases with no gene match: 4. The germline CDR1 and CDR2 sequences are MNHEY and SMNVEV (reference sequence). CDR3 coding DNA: TGTGCCAGCAGTGCCCCGGGGGGGAATGAGCAGTTCTTC. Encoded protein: CASSAPGGNEQFF.

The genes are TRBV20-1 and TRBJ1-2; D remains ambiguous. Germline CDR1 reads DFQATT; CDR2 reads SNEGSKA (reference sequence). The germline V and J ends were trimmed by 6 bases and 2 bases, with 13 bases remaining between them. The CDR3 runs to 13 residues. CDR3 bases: TGCAGTGCGCCCGAAGACCGAAACTATGGCTACACCTTC. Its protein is CSAPEDRNYGYTF.

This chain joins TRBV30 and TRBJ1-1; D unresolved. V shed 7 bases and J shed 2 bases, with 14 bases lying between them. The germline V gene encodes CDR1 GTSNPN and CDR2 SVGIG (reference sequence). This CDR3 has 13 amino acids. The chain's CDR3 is CASQTGENTEAFF. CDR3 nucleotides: TGTGCCTCCCAGACGGGCGAAAACACTGAAGCTTTCTTT.